The rows below give T cell receptor beta chains drawn from one sample of a study of CD8+ T cells in alopecia areata. The method was immunoSEQ multiplex PCR; TCRdb's version includes in-frame clones alone and lacks a portion of them. Of fewer than 250,000 clones listed, 55% to 70% are singletons. The sequencing here drew on CD4+ T cells sorted from blood, taken at week 4, from a patient treated with tofacitinib. The receptors come from a human donor with alopecia areata. Each CDR3 is given with its conserved first and last residue. The D gene is left open where the match is weak. Size is stated for part of the rows, as once, few or many counts, or as a class when the clone is expanded.

v_gene: TRBV9; abundance: .; j_gene: TRBJ2-1; d_gene: .; CDR3nt: TGTGCCAGCAGCGTAGCTCCGAGGAGCGATGAGCAGTTCTTC; CDR3aa: CASSVAPRSDEQFF
v_gene: TRBV27; abundance: .; j_gene: TRBJ2-5; d_gene: TRBD1; CDR3nt: TGTGCCAGCAGTCCCGGGACAGGGGAGACCCAGTACTTC; CDR3aa: CASSPGTGETQYF
v_gene: TRBV10-3; abundance: .; j_gene: TRBJ2-5; d_gene: .; CDR3nt: TGTGCCATCAGTGAAAGGAACTACCAGGGAGAGACCCAGTACTTC; CDR3aa: CAISERNYQGETQYF
v_gene: TRBV27; abundance: few; j_gene: TRBJ1-4; d_gene: .; CDR3nt: TGTGCCAGCAGTTTAATATATGCGGATTATGAAAAACTGTTTTTT; CDR3aa: CASSLIYADYEKLFF
v_gene: TRBV30; abundance: .; j_gene: TRBJ1-1; d_gene: TRBD1; CDR3nt: TGTGCCTGGAATACAGGGGCGTTTCTTGAAGCTTTCTTT; CDR3aa: CAWNTGAFLEAFF
v_gene: TRBV9; abundance: .; j_gene: TRBJ2-1; d_gene: TRBD2; CDR3nt: TGTGCCAGCACCCCGGGCGGGAGGGTTTCCTACAATGAGCAGTTCTTC; CDR3aa: CASTPGGRVSYNEQFF
v_gene: TRBV9; abundance: .; j_gene: TRBJ1-2; d_gene: .; CDR3nt: TGTGCCAGCAGCCCCCTAGGGACGTCGGGGGGCTACACCTTC; CDR3aa: CASSPLGTSGGYTF
v_gene: TRBV27; abundance: once; j_gene: TRBJ2-5; d_gene: TRBD1; CDR3nt: TGTGCCAGCAGTGAGACAGGGGGAGAGACCCAGTACTTC; CDR3aa: CASSETGGETQYF
v_gene: TRBV30; abundance: .; j_gene: TRBJ2-3; d_gene: .; CDR3nt: TGTGCCCGGGACGGGGGCACAGATACGCAGTATTTT; CDR3aa: CARDGGTDTQYF
v_gene: TRBV5-1; abundance: .; j_gene: TRBJ2-3; d_gene: .; CDR3nt: TGCGCCAGCAGCCGGGGGGCGGGAGGCACAGATACGCAGTATTTT; CDR3aa: CASSRGAGGTDTQYF
v_gene: TRBV10-3; abundance: .; j_gene: TRBJ2-5; d_gene: .; CDR3nt: TGTGCCATCAGTACAGGACAGATCCAGTACTTC; CDR3aa: CAISTGQIQYF
v_gene: TRBV7-9; abundance: .; j_gene: TRBJ1-2; d_gene: TRBD1; CDR3nt: TGTGCCAGCAGCTCGGGATTACAGGGGGCTGGTGGCTACACCTTC; CDR3aa: CASSSGLQGAGGYTF
v_gene: TRBV7-9; abundance: few; j_gene: TRBJ1-6; d_gene: .; CDR3nt: TGTGCCAGCGGCGCAGGGGAGAATTCACCCCTCCACTTT; CDR3aa: CASGAGENSPLHF
v_gene: TRBV30; abundance: .; j_gene: TRBJ2-2; d_gene: TRBD1; CDR3nt: TGTGCCTGGAGCAGGGGGCGGTCGGACACCGGGGAGCTGTTTTTT; CDR3aa: CAWSRGRSDTGELFF
v_gene: TRBV5-1; abundance: .; j_gene: TRBJ2-7; d_gene: .; CDR3nt: TGCGCCAGCAGCTTGTCGGGGGAGGTCTACGAGCAGTACTTC; CDR3aa: CASSLSGEVYEQYF
v_gene: TRBV10-3; abundance: .; j_gene: TRBJ1-2; d_gene: TRBD1; CDR3nt: TGTGCCAGCGGGGACAGGGGGCCTGGCTACACCTTC; CDR3aa: CASGDRGPGYTF
v_gene: TRBV6-1; abundance: .; j_gene: TRBJ2-7; d_gene: .; CDR3nt: TGTGCCAGCAATCAAGCGTTTGGATCCTACGAGCAGTACTTC; CDR3aa: CASNQAFGSYEQYF
v_gene: TRBV5-1; abundance: .; j_gene: TRBJ2-5; d_gene: .; CDR3nt: TGCGCCAGCAGCGCCGCGGAGACCCAGTACTTC; CDR3aa: CASSAAETQYF
v_gene: TRBV5-6; abundance: .; j_gene: TRBJ2-5; d_gene: TRBD1; CDR3nt: TGTGCCAGCAGCTTAAAAAAAGGGACAGGGGTTCGAGAGACCCAGTACTTC; CDR3aa: CASSLKKGTGVRETQYF
v_gene: TRBV5-1; abundance: .; j_gene: TRBJ1-1; d_gene: TRBD1; CDR3nt: TGCGCCAGCAGCTTGGAGGGCAGGGGGCATCGGAACACTGAAGCTTTCTTT; CDR3aa: CASSLEGRGHRNTEAFF
v_gene: TRBV11-2; abundance: .; j_gene: TRBJ2-1; d_gene: .; CDR3nt: TGTGCCAGCAGCTTAGGGTACAATGAGCAGTTCTTC; CDR3aa: CASSLGYNEQFF
v_gene: TRBV7-8; abundance: .; j_gene: TRBJ2-3; d_gene: .; CDR3nt: TGTGCCAGCACCCCAGGAGAGCGGTTTACAGATACGCAGTATTTT; CDR3aa: CASTPGERFTDTQYF
v_gene: TRBV4-3; abundance: .; j_gene: TRBJ2-3; d_gene: .; CDR3nt: TGCGCCAGCAGCCAAGATAGTGCCTCTTATAGCTCTAGCACAGATACGCAGTATTTT; CDR3aa: CASSQDSASYSSSTDTQYF
v_gene: TRBV6-1; abundance: .; j_gene: TRBJ1-5; d_gene: .; CDR3nt: TGTGCCAGCAGTGACCTTATAGAGCCCCAGCATTTT; CDR3aa: CASSDLIEPQHF
v_gene: TRBV10-3; abundance: .; j_gene: TRBJ1-4; d_gene: .; CDR3nt: TGTGCCATCAGTGCGGGAGGGGGGGATGAAAAACTGTTTTTT; CDR3aa: CAISAGGGDEKLFF
v_gene: TRBV13; abundance: .; j_gene: TRBJ2-2; d_gene: TRBD2; CDR3nt: TGTGCCAGCAGCTTAGAGCTAGCGGGGCCGAACACCGGGGAGCTGTTTTTT; CDR3aa: CASSLELAGPNTGELFF
v_gene: TRBV10-3; abundance: .; j_gene: TRBJ1-1; d_gene: TRBD1; CDR3nt: TGTGCCATCGACAGGGGGCTGAACACTGAAGCTTTCTTT; CDR3aa: CAIDRGLNTEAFF
v_gene: TRBV6-5; abundance: once; j_gene: TRBJ2-4; d_gene: .; CDR3nt: TGTGCCAGCAGTTACTTGGGGGGAAACATTCAGTACTTC; CDR3aa: CASSYLGGNIQYF
v_gene: TRBV29-1; abundance: .; j_gene: TRBJ2-3; d_gene: TRBD1; CDR3nt: TGCAGCGTTGAAGACAGGACAGGGGGACGCACAGATACGCAGTATTTT; CDR3aa: CSVEDRTGGRTDTQYF
v_gene: TRBV30; abundance: .; j_gene: TRBJ2-7; d_gene: .; CDR3nt: TGTGCCTGGAGTGCAACGTGGGAGCAGTACTTC; CDR3aa: CAWSATWEQYF
v_gene: TRBV27; abundance: .; j_gene: TRBJ1-1; d_gene: .; CDR3nt: TGTGCCAGCAGGACCACCTTGACTTTCACTGAAGCTTTCTTT; CDR3aa: CASRTTLTFTEAFF
v_gene: TRBV29-1; abundance: .; j_gene: TRBJ2-5; d_gene: TRBD1; CDR3nt: TGCAGCGTTGAAGGGACAGGGGGCAGGGAGACCCAGTACTTC; CDR3aa: CSVEGTGGRETQYF
v_gene: TRBV25-1; abundance: .; j_gene: TRBJ1-5; d_gene: .; CDR3nt: TGTGCCAGCAGTTATACAGGGAATCAGCCCCAGCATTTT; CDR3aa: CASSYTGNQPQHF
v_gene: TRBV7-9; abundance: .; j_gene: TRBJ1-4; d_gene: .; CDR3nt: TGTGCCAGCAGTTTTACCCTGGGGGGTGGAGAAAAACTGTTTTTT; CDR3aa: CASSFTLGGGEKLFF
v_gene: TRBV29-1; abundance: .; j_gene: TRBJ2-7; d_gene: TRBD1; CDR3nt: TGCAGCGCCACCCCCGGGACAGCCAGCTCCTACGAGCAGTACTTC; CDR3aa: CSATPGTASSYEQYF
v_gene: TRBV28; abundance: .; j_gene: TRBJ1-5; d_gene: TRBD1; CDR3nt: TGTGCCAGCACCACAATGACAGGGCCTAATCAGCCCCAGCATTTT; CDR3aa: CASTTMTGPNQPQHF
v_gene: TRBV4-2; abundance: .; j_gene: TRBJ1-5; d_gene: TRBD1; CDR3nt: TGTGCCAGCAGCCAAGGAAGCGGGACAGGGGGCTTTAGCAATCAGCCCCAGCATTTT; CDR3aa: CASSQGSGTGGFSNQPQHF
v_gene: TRBV29-1; abundance: .; j_gene: TRBJ2-7; d_gene: TRBD2; CDR3nt: TGCAGCGTCGTGGGGACTAGCGGGCCCTACGAGCAGTACTTC; CDR3aa: CSVVGTSGPYEQYF
v_gene: TRBV29-1; abundance: .; j_gene: TRBJ2-3; d_gene: .; CDR3nt: TGCAGCGTTGAAGGGGCGGAGGGAGATACGCAGTATTTT; CDR3aa: CSVEGAEGDTQYF
v_gene: TRBV30; abundance: once; j_gene: TRBJ2-3; d_gene: TRBD1; CDR3nt: TGTGCCTTAAGGGACAGGGCCACAGATACGCAGTATTTT; CDR3aa: CALRDRATDTQYF
v_gene: TRBV7-2; abundance: .; j_gene: TRBJ1-2; d_gene: .; CDR3nt: TGTGCCAGCAGCTTAGTCAGGAATAACGTCAATGGCTACACCTTC; CDR3aa: CASSLVRNNVNGYTF
v_gene: TRBV4-1; abundance: .; j_gene: TRBJ2-5; d_gene: TRBD2; CDR3nt: TGCGCCAGCAGCCAAGACGGGGGGGATAACCAAGAGACCCAGTACTTC; CDR3aa: CASSQDGGDNQETQYF
v_gene: TRBV28; abundance: .; j_gene: TRBJ1-2; d_gene: TRBD1; CDR3nt: TGTGCCAGCCGCACAACAGGGGATAGCTATGGCTACACCTTC; CDR3aa: CASRTTGDSYGYTF
v_gene: TRBV2; abundance: .; j_gene: TRBJ1-1; d_gene: .; CDR3nt: TGTGCCAGCAGGAAACTAGGAGCCACTGAAGCTTTCTTT; CDR3aa: CASRKLGATEAFF
v_gene: TRBV29-1; abundance: few; j_gene: TRBJ2-3; d_gene: TRBD1; CDR3nt: TGCAGCTCGTCAGGGGGCGAATATACGCAGTATTTT; CDR3aa: CSSSGGEYTQYF
v_gene: TRBV29-1; abundance: .; j_gene: TRBJ2-7; d_gene: TRBD2; CDR3nt: TGCAGCGTTGAAGTTAGCGGGAGTAAGTACGAGCAGTACTTC; CDR3aa: CSVEVSGSKYEQYF
v_gene: TRBV30; abundance: once; j_gene: TRBJ1-1; d_gene: .; CDR3nt: TGTGCCTGGAGCGCGAGGACTGAAGCTTTCTTT; CDR3aa: CAWSARTEAFF
v_gene: TRBV7-2; abundance: few; j_gene: TRBJ2-5; d_gene: TRBD1; CDR3nt: TGTGCCAGCAGCTTAGGTGGGGACAGGGGAGAGACCCAGTACTTC; CDR3aa: CASSLGGDRGETQYF
v_gene: TRBV4-1; abundance: .; j_gene: TRBJ2-7; d_gene: .; CDR3nt: TGCGCCAGCAGCGTACGGGCGGAGGAAAACTACGAGCAGTACTTC; CDR3aa: CASSVRAEENYEQYF
v_gene: TRBV5-1; abundance: few; j_gene: TRBJ1-1; d_gene: TRBD1; CDR3nt: TGCGCCAGCAGCTCAGGGGGAGGGAACACTGAAGCTTTCTTT; CDR3aa: CASSSGGGNTEAFF